The entry below describes one TCR beta chain. These data originate in a study of T cells in Graves' hyperthyroidism and ophthalmopathy. Amplification of TCR beta CDR3 regions used RNA as the template. Using the HTBI primer set, a first-round RT-PCR was run on the TCR CDR3. TCRdb called the multiplex PCR reads again in MiXCR, with one record for every CDR3 protein. This sample yields approximately 300,000 distinct CDR3 sequences, of which roughly a fifth are seen a single time; under 40% belongs to the top ten. Patients affected by ophthalmopathy presented a Clinical Activity Score of at least 3, a NOSPECS grade of at least 4, and disease duration below 3 months. Investigators excluded patients with uncontrolled infection, other autoimmune disease, pregnancy or lactation. The sequenced sample was blood. The receptor was derived from a man aged 50-60 years with Graves' ophthalmopathy.

CDR3 residues: CATTAPGLLSGANVLTF. The CDR3 bases are TGTGCCACCACCGCCCCCGGACTACTCTCTGGGGCCAACGTCCTGACTTTC. V usage is TRBV15 and J usage is TRBJ2-6, with a weak D call TRBD2 (6 bases). The germline V gene encodes CDR1 LNHNV and CDR2 YYDKDF (reference sequence). V was clipped by 7 bases and J by 0 bases, with 16 bases between them. The CDR3 extends over 17 amino acids.